This T cell receptor (beta chain) was captured by sequencing in a study of a mutant IDH1 vaccine in newly diagnosed glioma. As for the study in general: Patients were pretreated with radiotherapy, temozolomide, or both, mostly both.

As to time point: week 35, safety follow-up. It was 300 ug of mutant IDH1 20-mer peptide that made up each vaccine dose, given with topical imiquimod. TCRdb's table, derived via immunoSEQ multiplex PCR, lists solely in-frame clones and lacks some. Of about 47,000 clones listed, 88% are singletons. General observations from the study: The occurrence of vaccine-induced immune responses was seen in approximately 92% of patients. Alterations occurring in top peripheral T cell clonotypes seemed unrelated to pseudoprogression.

The length of the CDR3 is 10 residues. Germline CDR1 and CDR2: MNHNY and SVGAGI (reference sequence). Trimming removed 5 bases at V and 10 bases at J, with 6 bases between. Concerning this clone itself: Its target is not known.

This clonotype was sampled from a woman in her thirties or forties with glioma. The V gene is TRBV6-6, the J gene TRBJ2-1; D perhaps matches TRBD1 (6 bases). The specimen was PBMCs, collected from a glioma patient whose treatment included an IDH1 peptide vaccine. The CDR3, as DNA: TGTGCCAGCAGTCAGGGGGAGCAGTTCTTC. The encoded protein is CASSQGEQFF.